The rows below give T cell receptor beta chains drawn from one sample of a study of T cell responses to AZD1222 COVID-19 vaccine. Here immunoSEQ multiplex PCR was the method, and the copy in TCRdb shows in-frame clones only, minus some. The sample yields about 150,000 clones, around 87% seen once. Sequences were derived from peripheral blood, sampled 28 days after the second AZD1222 dose. The receptors derive from an adult who received the AZD1222 COVID-19 vaccine. Each CDR3 is given with its conserved first and last residue. D genes are given only for firm matches. A row's size may be missing; if present it is once, few, many or a size class.

V gene: TRBV18
J gene: TRBJ2-2
D gene: TRBD1
clone size: -
CDR3 protein: CASSPGQGSTGELFF
CDR3 DNA: TGTGCCAGCTCACCGGGACAGGGGAGCACCGGGGAGCTGTTTTTT

V gene: TRBV28
J gene: TRBJ1-5
D gene: TRBD1
clone size: -
CDR3 protein: CASRVQGARSNQPQHF
CDR3 DNA: TGTGCCAGCAGGGTACAGGGGGCGCGAAGCAATCAGCCCCAGCATTTT

V gene: TRBV4-2
J gene: TRBJ2-3
D gene: -
clone size: -
CDR3 protein: CASSPAGTDTQYF
CDR3 DNA: TGTGCCAGCAGCCCCGCGGGCACAGATACGCAGTATTTT

V gene: TRBV7-2
J gene: TRBJ2-7
D gene: -
clone size: -
CDR3 protein: CASSLVGTGGLAGIYEQYF
CDR3 DNA: TGTGCCAGCAGCCTCGTCGGGACAGGGGGACTAGCGGGCATCTACGAGCAGTACTTC

V gene: TRBV11-3
J gene: TRBJ2-1
D gene: TRBD1
clone size: -
CDR3 protein: CASSLGTGTGWNEQFF
CDR3 DNA: TGTGCCAGCAGCTTAGGTACGGGGACAGGGTGGAATGAGCAGTTCTTC

V gene: TRBV7-9
J gene: TRBJ2-5
D gene: -
clone size: once
CDR3 protein: CASSLNGRETQYF
CDR3 DNA: TGTGCCAGCAGCTTAAACGGGCGGGAGACCCAGTACTTC

V gene: TRBV27
J gene: TRBJ1-5
D gene: -
clone size: -
CDR3 protein: CASSRGKGGNQPQHF
CDR3 DNA: TGTGCCAGCAGCAGGGGAAAGGGGGGCAATCAGCCCCAGCATTTT

V gene: TRBV12-3/TRBV12-4
J gene: TRBJ2-2
D gene: -
clone size: -
CDR3 protein: CASTMGRGGELFF
CDR3 DNA: TGTGCCAGCACTATGGGGCGCGGCGGGGAGCTGTTTTTT

V gene: TRBV5-6
J gene: TRBJ1-1
D gene: -
clone size: -
CDR3 protein: CASSFSGSNTEAFF
CDR3 DNA: TGTGCCAGCAGCTTCTCAGGTTCGAACACTGAAGCTTTCTTT

V gene: TRBV7-9
J gene: TRBJ1-2
D gene: TRBD1
clone size: -
CDR3 protein: CASSQGQGGYGYTF
CDR3 DNA: TGTGCCAGCAGCCAAGGACAGGGAGGCTATGGCTACACCTTC

V gene: TRBV6-5
J gene: TRBJ2-5
D gene: TRBD1
clone size: -
CDR3 protein: CASSLRQGRETQYF
CDR3 DNA: TGTGCCAGCAGTCTGAGACAGGGGAGGGAGACCCAGTACTTC

V gene: TRBV4-1
J gene: TRBJ2-2
D gene: -
clone size: -
CDR3 protein: CASSLLGGRLTGELFF
CDR3 DNA: TGCGCCAGCAGCCTCCTGGGAGGAAGACTCACCGGGGAGCTGTTTTTT

V gene: TRBV4-1
J gene: TRBJ2-7
D gene: -
clone size: -
CDR3 protein: CASSQPGTHPALQYF
CDR3 DNA: TGCGCCAGCAGCCAACCTGGGACTCATCCCGCTTTGCAGTACTTC

V gene: TRBV6-5
J gene: TRBJ2-2
D gene: -
clone size: few
CDR3 protein: CASRGGQTGELFF
CDR3 DNA: TGTGCCAGCAGGGGCGGACAGACCGGGGAGCTGTTTTTT

V gene: TRBV6-5
J gene: TRBJ1-2
D gene: TRBD1
clone size: -
CDR3 protein: CASSRRGDRGYGYTF
CDR3 DNA: TGTGCCAGCAGTCGACGAGGTGACAGGGGCTATGGCTACACCTTC

V gene: TRBV7-9
J gene: TRBJ2-5
D gene: -
clone size: -
CDR3 protein: CASSLGGKETQYF
CDR3 DNA: TGTGCCAGCAGCTTAGGTGGAAAAGAGACCCAGTACTTC

V gene: TRBV4-1
J gene: TRBJ2-7
D gene: TRBD2
clone size: few
CDR3 protein: CASSPAGTRSYEQYF
CDR3 DNA: TGCGCCAGCAGCCCAGCCGGGACTAGGAGTTACGAGCAGTACTTC

V gene: TRBV3-1/TRBV3-2
J gene: TRBJ2-1
D gene: TRBD2
clone size: -
CDR3 protein: CASSPGTSGRRNNEQFF
CDR3 DNA: TGTGCCAGCAGCCCCGGGACTAGCGGGAGGAGAAACAATGAGCAGTTCTTC

V gene: TRBV28
J gene: TRBJ1-1
D gene: -
clone size: -
CDR3 protein: CASSRGVSVSEAFF
CDR3 DNA: TGTGCCAGCAGTAGAGGGGTTTCGGTTTCGGAAGCTTTCTTT

V gene: TRBV10-3
J gene: TRBJ2-3
D gene: -
clone size: few
CDR3 protein: CAIKAAGTDTQYF
CDR3 DNA: TGTGCCATCAAAGCGGCGGGAACAGATACGCAGTATTTT

V gene: TRBV24-1
J gene: TRBJ2-2
D gene: -
clone size: -
CDR3 protein: CATSEEFGTVPRHRWELFF
CDR3 DNA: TGTGCCACCAGTGAAGAATTCGGGACGGTTCCCAGACACCGGTGGGAGCTGTTTTTT

V gene: TRBV7-2
J gene: TRBJ1-2
D gene: -
clone size: once
CDR3 protein: CASSLLRDGDLRTF
CDR3 DNA: TGTGCCAGCAGTTTACTCCGGGACGGAGATCTTCGGACCTTC

V gene: TRBV11-3
J gene: TRBJ2-1
D gene: -
clone size: -
CDR3 protein: CASSQTDGEQFF
CDR3 DNA: TGTGCCAGCAGCCAAACCGATGGGGAGCAGTTCTTC

V gene: TRBV15
J gene: TRBJ2-3
D gene: -
clone size: few
CDR3 protein: CATSRVVTDTQYF
CDR3 DNA: TGTGCCACCAGCAGAGTGGTAACAGATACGCAGTATTTT

V gene: TRBV12-5
J gene: TRBJ2-3
D gene: TRBD1
clone size: -
CDR3 protein: CAPGQATDTQYF
CDR3 DNA: TGTGCTCCGGGACAGGCAACAGATACGCAGTATTTT

V gene: TRBV6-5
J gene: TRBJ1-3
D gene: TRBD1
clone size: -
CDR3 protein: CASNLDRGGNTIYF
CDR3 DNA: TGTGCCAGCAACCTAGACAGGGGTGGAAACACCATATATTTT

V gene: TRBV18
J gene: TRBJ2-3
D gene: -
clone size: -
CDR3 protein: CASSRNGGGTDTQYF
CDR3 DNA: TGTGCCAGCTCACGAAATGGAGGGGGCACAGATACGCAGTATTTT

V gene: TRBV10-3
J gene: TRBJ2-7
D gene: TRBD1
clone size: -
CDR3 protein: CATLTGVNSYEQYF
CDR3 DNA: TGTGCCACGCTGACAGGGGTTAACTCCTACGAGCAGTACTTC

V gene: TRBV5-1
J gene: TRBJ2-1
D gene: TRBD2
clone size: -
CDR3 protein: CASSLTSGSYNEQFF
CDR3 DNA: TGCGCCAGCAGCTTAACTAGCGGCTCCTACAATGAGCAGTTCTTC

V gene: TRBV5-1
J gene: TRBJ2-7
D gene: TRBD1
clone size: -
CDR3 protein: CASSLHRDRLYEQYF
CDR3 DNA: TGCGCCAGCAGCTTGCACCGGGACAGATTATACGAGCAGTACTTC

V gene: TRBV28
J gene: TRBJ1-1
D gene: -
clone size: -
CDR3 protein: CASSPQLNTEAFF
CDR3 DNA: TGTGCCAGCAGCCCTCAGCTTAACACTGAAGCTTTCTTT

V gene: TRBV19
J gene: TRBJ2-5
D gene: TRBD2
clone size: -
CDR3 protein: CASSTTPAGAQYF
CDR3 DNA: TGTGCCAGTAGTACCACGCCGGCGGGAGCCCAGTACTTC

V gene: TRBV14
J gene: TRBJ1-6
D gene: TRBD1
clone size: once
CDR3 protein: CASSQAGTGYSPLHF
CDR3 DNA: TGTGCCAGCAGCCAAGCTGGGACAGGTTACTCACCCCTCCACTTT

V gene: TRBV5-5
J gene: TRBJ2-7
D gene: -
clone size: -
CDR3 protein: CASSFPGRGFLEQYF
CDR3 DNA: TGTGCCAGCAGCTTCCCAGGACGAGGGTTCCTCGAGCAGTACTTC

V gene: TRBV10-3
J gene: TRBJ2-3
D gene: -
clone size: -
CDR3 protein: CAISVGHGGADTQYF
CDR3 DNA: TGTGCCATCAGTGTCGGCCACGGGGGAGCAGATACGCAGTATTTT

V gene: TRBV24-1
J gene: TRBJ1-1
D gene: -
clone size: -
CDR3 protein: CATSVRPGSVTRLNTEAFF
CDR3 DNA: TGTGCCACCAGTGTTCGACCAGGTTCCGTCACCCGATTGAACACTGAAGCTTTCTTT

V gene: TRBV9
J gene: TRBJ2-1
D gene: -
clone size: once
CDR3 protein: CASSTLGGEQFF
CDR3 DNA: TGTGCCAGCAGCACCCTCGGAGGCGAGCAGTTCTTC

V gene: TRBV19
J gene: TRBJ2-1
D gene: -
clone size: -
CDR3 protein: CASSTGAGTPKRNEQFF
CDR3 DNA: TGTGCCAGTAGTACAGGCGCCGGGACCCCAAAAAGGAATGAGCAGTTCTTC

V gene: TRBV5-6
J gene: TRBJ1-5
D gene: TRBD1
clone size: -
CDR3 protein: CASSSQGALRNQPQHF
CDR3 DNA: TGTGCCAGCAGCTCACAGGGGGCACTTCGCAATCAGCCCCAGCATTTT

V gene: TRBV6-5
J gene: TRBJ2-7
D gene: TRBD2
clone size: -
CDR3 protein: CASGGSLYEQYF
CDR3 DNA: TGTGCCAGCGGCGGGAGTTTGTACGAGCAGTACTTC

V gene: TRBV5-4
J gene: TRBJ2-7
D gene: TRBD1
clone size: -
CDR3 protein: CASSLVVGTAPDEQYF
CDR3 DNA: TGTGCCAGCAGCTTGGTCGTCGGGACAGCTCCTGACGAGCAGTACTTC

V gene: TRBV27
J gene: TRBJ1-5
D gene: -
clone size: once
CDR3 protein: CASSPTASYSNQPQHF
CDR3 DNA: TGTGCCAGCAGCCCGACAGCCTCTTATAGCAATCAGCCCCAGCATTTT

V gene: TRBV2
J gene: TRBJ2-7
D gene: -
clone size: -
CDR3 protein: CASSFQGYEQYF
CDR3 DNA: TGTGCCAGCAGTTTCCAGGGCTACGAGCAGTACTTC

V gene: TRBV20-1
J gene: TRBJ2-7
D gene: -
clone size: -
CDR3 protein: CSASWGAEQYF
CDR3 DNA: TGCAGTGCTAGTTGGGGGGCCGAGCAGTACTTC

V gene: TRBV28
J gene: TRBJ2-7
D gene: TRBD2
clone size: -
CDR3 protein: CASSSGSGRARYEQYF
CDR3 DNA: TGTGCCAGCAGTTCAGGTAGCGGGAGGGCGCGTTACGAGCAGTACTTC

V gene: TRBV21-1
J gene: TRBJ1-5
D gene: -
clone size: once
CDR3 protein: CASTPRGGQGNQPQHF
CDR3 DNA: TGTGCCAGCACCCCAAGGGGGGGCCAGGGCAATCAGCCCCAGCATTTT